The 13 T cell receptor beta chains reported below all come from one sample, sequenced in a study of blood T cell repertoires in COVID-19. Some clones are missing from TCRdb's copy, which holds only in-frame ones; the method was immunoSEQ multiplex PCR. The data contain 330,000 or so clones, about 87% of them singletons. The sequenced sample consisted of peripheral blood. Receptors were obtained from a man aged 25 to 45 with COVID-19, enrolled during active disease.

The chain couples TRBV5-6 to TRBJ2-7; 12 bases agree with TRBD2. Germline-derived CDR1 and CDR2 are SGHDT and YYEEEE. The CDR3 contains 16 residues. J gave up 7 bases and V 4 bases, and 12 bases lay outside the gene matches. The CDR3 nucleotides are TGTGCCAGCAGCCAAGGGACTAGCGGGTCTTGGGGGGAGCAGTACTTC. It yields the protein CASSQGTSGSWGEQYF. Complete variable domain (other parts from reference TRBV5-6 and TRBJ2-7): DAGVTQSPTHLIKTRGQQVTLRCSPKSGHDTVSWYQQALGQGPQFIFQYYEEEERQRGNFPDRFSGHQFPNYSSELNVNALLLGDSALYLCASSQGTSGSWGEQYFGPGTRLTVT.

This chain uses TRBV2 with TRBJ2-2; D gene unclear. V gave up 6 bases and J gave up 4 bases, with 6 bases separating them. This CDR3 has 12 residues. Germline CDR1 and CDR2: SNHLY and FYNNEI. The CDR3 loop is CASSPGTGELFF. CDR3 coding DNA: TGTGCCAGCAGCCCGGGCACCGGGGAGCTGTTTTTT. Combining the CDR3 with reference TRBV2 and TRBJ2-2 gives the whole variable domain EPEVTQTPSHQVTQMGQEVILRCVPISNHLYFYWYRQILGQKVEFLVSFYNNEISEKSEIFDDQFSVERPDGSNFTLKIRSTKLEDSAMYFCASSPGTGELFFGEGSRLTVL.

The rearrangement joins TRBV27 to TRBJ1-3; D perhaps matches TRBD1 (6 bases). V dropped 8 bases and J dropped 4 bases, with 15 bases sitting between them. CDR3 size: 14 residues. CDR1 is MNHEY, CDR2 SMNVEV, per germline (reference sequence). CDR3 protein: CASHPAGTGNTIYF. CDR3 nucleotides: TGTGCCAGCCACCCAGCAGGGACAGGAAACACCATATATTTT.

This chain links TRBV28 with TRBJ2-7; a weak D match, TRBD1 (5 bases). V dropped 3 bases and J dropped 6 bases, with 18 bases sitting between them. Germline V gene sequence: CDR1 MDHEN, CDR2 SYDVKM. The length of the CDR3 is 15 residues. The CDR3 here is CASSLTDSLPGEQYF. For the CDR3, the DNA is TGTGCCAGCAGTTTGACAGACTCGCTCCCGGGCGAGCAGTACTTC. Filled out from reference TRBV28 and TRBJ2-7, the complete variable domain reads DVKVTQSSRYLVKRTGEKVFLECVQDMDHENMFWYRQDPGLGLRLIYFSYDVKMKEKGDIPEGYSVSREKKERFSLILESASTNQTSMYLCASSLTDSLPGEQYFGPGTRLTVT.

This clone was counted once. V is TRBV6-2 or TRBV6-3 and J is TRBJ2-1; 7 nucleotides agree with TRBD2. The CDR3 is made up of 16 amino acids. CDR1 and CDR2 (germline): MNHEY, SVGEGT. J lost 1 base, V lost 6 bases, and 9 bases had no gene match. The CDR3: CASSPQTSWSYNEQFF. The DNA for the CDR3 is TGTGCCAGCAGCCCTCAGACTAGCTGGTCCTACAATGAGCAGTTCTTC.

This rearrangement joins TRBV14 to TRBJ2-3; the match to TRBD2 covers 13 bases. V shed 4 bases and J 2 bases; nucleotides not matched to a gene: 15. CDR1 and CDR2 from the germline V gene are SGHDN and FVKESK. The CDR3 has 20 amino acids. CDR3 residues: CASSRGLAGAQHYNTDTQYF. In DNA form, the CDR3 reads TGTGCCAGCAGCCGAGGACTAGCGGGAGCACAACACTATAACACAGATACGCAGTATTTT.

This clone occurred once. The V call is TRBV29-1, the J call TRBJ1-1; a weak D match, TRBD1 (6 bases). Trimming removed 4 bases at V and 0 bases at J, with 9 bases between. In germline, CDR1 is SQVTM, CDR2 ANQGSEA. CDR3 length: 13 amino acids. In DNA form, the CDR3 reads TGCAGCGTTGCCCCAGGGGTGAACACTGAAGCTTTCTTT. Its protein product is CSVAPGVNTEAFF.

The chain joins TRBV7-2 to TRBJ2-3, with TRBD1 matching 7 bases. The CDR3 sequence is 13 residues long. V was clipped by 5 bases and J by 4 bases; unmatched bases: 3. Looked up from germline, CDR1 is SGHTA and CDR2 is FQGNSA. DNA of the CDR3: TGTGCCAGCAGCAACAGGGGCTCAGATACGCAGTATTTT. This sequence encodes CASSNRGSDTQYF.

J is TRBJ1-1 and V is TRBV19; the D gene is possibly TRBD1 (5 bases). The V end lost 1 base, the J end lost 2 bases, and 11 bases lay between the germline ends. CDR1 and CDR2 (germline): LNHDA, SQIVND (reference sequence). The CDR3 contains 15 residues. CDR3 sequence: CASSIGRGINTEAFF. For the CDR3, the DNA is TGTGCCAGTAGTATAGGCCGGGGGATAAACACTGAAGCTTTCTTT.

The CDR3 coding sequence is TGTGCCAGCAGCCAAGGGGTACCTAGCGGGGGCCAAGAGACCCAGTACTTC. This translates into CASSQGVPSGGQETQYF. V is TRBV3-1 (or the pseudogene TRBV3-2) and J is TRBJ2-5; the match to TRBD2 covers 10 bases. This CDR3 region has 17 residues. J was trimmed by 1 base and V by 1 base; bases with no gene match: 6. Germline V gives CDR1 LGHDT, CDR2 YNNKEL (reference sequence).

The chain couples TRBV18 to TRBJ2-7, with 9 bases that match TRBD1. Losses at the gene ends were 5 bases for V and 12 bases for J; bases not matched to a gene: 11. The CDR3 totals 13 residues. From germline, CDR1 is KGHSH and CDR2 LQKENI. The CDR3 spells CASSATSTGGVYF. CDR3 in DNA: TGTGCCAGCTCAGCCACATCGACAGGGGGGGTGTACTTC.

CDR3 DNA: TGCGCCAGCAGCCAAGATAGGCAGACTCATGAAAAACTGTTTTTT. Translating gives CASSQDRQTHEKLFF. The chain couples TRBV4-3 to TRBJ1-4; D unclear. V lost 0 bases to trimming and J lost 6 bases, with 11 bases between them. This CDR3 has 15 amino acids. The germline CDR1 and CDR2 sequences are LGHNA and YSLEER.

This chain connects TRBV19 to TRBJ2-2; 8 bases map to TRBD1. The V gene end was trimmed by 7 bases and the J gene end by 14 bases; junction bases not matched to a gene: 15. CDR3 length equals 14 residues. Germline V gives CDR1 LNHDA, CDR2 SQIVND (reference sequence). CDR3 sequence (DNA): TGTGCCAGTACCCTGGGGCAGGGGGCGGAGGATCTGTTTTTT. It encodes CASTLGQGAEDLFF.